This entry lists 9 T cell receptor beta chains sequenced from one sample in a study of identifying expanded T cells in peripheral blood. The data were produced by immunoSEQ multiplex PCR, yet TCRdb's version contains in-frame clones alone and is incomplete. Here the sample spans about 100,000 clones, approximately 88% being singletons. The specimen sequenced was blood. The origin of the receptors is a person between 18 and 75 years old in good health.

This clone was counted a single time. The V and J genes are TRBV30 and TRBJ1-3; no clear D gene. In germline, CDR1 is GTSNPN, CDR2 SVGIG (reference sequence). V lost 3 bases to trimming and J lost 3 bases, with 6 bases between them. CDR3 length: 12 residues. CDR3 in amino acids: CAWRGNGNTIYF. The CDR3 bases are TGTGCCTGGAGGGGCAATGGAAACACCATATATTTT.

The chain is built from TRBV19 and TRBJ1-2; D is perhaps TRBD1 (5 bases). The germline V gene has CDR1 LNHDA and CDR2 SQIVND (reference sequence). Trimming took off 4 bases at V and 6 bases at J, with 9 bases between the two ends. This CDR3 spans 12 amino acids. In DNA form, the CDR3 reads TGTGCCAGTAGTAGCGGGGGAAATGGCTACACCTTC. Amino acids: CASSSGGNGYTF.

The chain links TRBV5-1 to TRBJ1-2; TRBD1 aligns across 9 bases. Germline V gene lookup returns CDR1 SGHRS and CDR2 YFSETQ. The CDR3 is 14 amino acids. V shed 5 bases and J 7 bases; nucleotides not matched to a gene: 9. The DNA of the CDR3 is TGCGCCAGCAGAGTGGACACAGGGGGCGGTGGCTACACCTTC. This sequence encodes CASRVDTGGGGYTF.

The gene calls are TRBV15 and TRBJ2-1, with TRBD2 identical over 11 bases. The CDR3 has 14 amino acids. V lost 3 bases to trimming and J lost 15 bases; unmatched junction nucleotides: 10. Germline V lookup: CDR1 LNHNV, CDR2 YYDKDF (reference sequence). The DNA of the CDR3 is TGTGCCACCAGCAGTACTAGCGGGAGCGTTGGACCGTTCTTC. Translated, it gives CATSSTSGSVGPFF.

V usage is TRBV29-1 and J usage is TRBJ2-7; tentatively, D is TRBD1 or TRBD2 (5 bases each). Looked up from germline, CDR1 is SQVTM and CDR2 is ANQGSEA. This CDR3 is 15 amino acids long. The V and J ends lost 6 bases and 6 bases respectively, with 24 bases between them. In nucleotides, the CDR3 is TGCAGCGTGGCCCCGTCAACCGGGACCCTCTCCGAGCAGTACTTC. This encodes CSVAPSTGTLSEQYF.

This CDR3 reads CASSRAATNEKLFF. CDR3 bases: TGCGCCAGCAGCCGTGCTGCAACTAATGAAAAACTGTTTTTT. This chain uses TRBV5-1 with TRBJ1-4; D remains unclear. Germline V gene lookup returns CDR1 SGHRS and CDR2 YFSETQ. The CDR3 totals 14 residues. Trimming took 4 bases from V and 0 from J, leaving 7 bases between them.

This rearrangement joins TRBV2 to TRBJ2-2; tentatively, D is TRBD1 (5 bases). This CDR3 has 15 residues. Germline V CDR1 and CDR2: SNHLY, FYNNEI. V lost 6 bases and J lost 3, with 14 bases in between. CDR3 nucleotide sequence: TGTGCCAGCAGGTCCAGCGACAGTTACACCGGGGAGCTGTTTTTT. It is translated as CASRSSDSYTGELFF. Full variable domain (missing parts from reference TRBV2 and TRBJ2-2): EPEVTQTPSHQVTQMGQEVILRCVPISNHLYFYWYRQILGQKVEFLVSFYNNEISEKSEIFDDQFSVERPDGSNFTLKIRSTKLEDSAMYFCASRSSDSYTGELFFGEGSRLTVL.

The DNA for the CDR3 is TGTGCCAGCACCTCAGGACAGTCGCCTTACGAGCAGTACTTC. Translated: CASTSGQSPYEQYF. The chain joins TRBV7-6 to TRBJ2-7, with D tentatively TRBD1 (6 bases). V gave up 7 bases and J gave up 4 bases, with 17 bases separating them. Germline lookup yields CDR1 SGHVS and CDR2 FNYEAQ. The CDR3 has 14 residues.

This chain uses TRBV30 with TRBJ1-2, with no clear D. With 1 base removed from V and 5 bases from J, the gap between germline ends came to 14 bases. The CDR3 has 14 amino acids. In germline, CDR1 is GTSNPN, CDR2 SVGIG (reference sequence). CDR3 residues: CAWSGPPPGYGYTF. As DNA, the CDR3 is TGTGCCTGGAGTGGTCCTCCGCCAGGATATGGCTACACCTTC.